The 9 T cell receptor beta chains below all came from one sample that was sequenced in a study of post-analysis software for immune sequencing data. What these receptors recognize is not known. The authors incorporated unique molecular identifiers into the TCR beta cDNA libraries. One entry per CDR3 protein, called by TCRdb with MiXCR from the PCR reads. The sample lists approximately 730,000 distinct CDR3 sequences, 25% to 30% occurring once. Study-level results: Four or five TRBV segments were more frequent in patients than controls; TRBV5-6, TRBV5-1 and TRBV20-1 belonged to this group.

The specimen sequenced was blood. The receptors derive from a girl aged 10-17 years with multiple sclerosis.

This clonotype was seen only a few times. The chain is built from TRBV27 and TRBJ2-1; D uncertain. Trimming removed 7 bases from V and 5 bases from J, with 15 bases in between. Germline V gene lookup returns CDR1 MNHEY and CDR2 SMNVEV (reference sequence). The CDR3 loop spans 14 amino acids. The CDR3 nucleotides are TGTGCCAGCACCCAAGCAGGCAGAAACAATGAGCAGTTCTTC. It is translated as CASTQAGRNNEQFF.

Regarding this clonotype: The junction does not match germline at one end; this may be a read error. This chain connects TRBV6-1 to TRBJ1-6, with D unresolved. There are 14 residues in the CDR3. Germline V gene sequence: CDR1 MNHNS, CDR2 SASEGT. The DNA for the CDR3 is TGTGCCAGCAGGGAAGTTCTGGGCCACTCACCCCTCCACTTT. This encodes CASREVLGHSPLHF.

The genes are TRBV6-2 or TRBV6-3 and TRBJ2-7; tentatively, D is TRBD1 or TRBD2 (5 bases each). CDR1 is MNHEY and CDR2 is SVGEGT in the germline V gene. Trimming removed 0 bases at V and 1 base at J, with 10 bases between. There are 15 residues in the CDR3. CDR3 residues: CASSYSGEKSYEQYF. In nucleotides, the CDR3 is TGTGCCAGCAGTTACTCGGGGGAGAAGTCCTACGAGCAGTACTTC.

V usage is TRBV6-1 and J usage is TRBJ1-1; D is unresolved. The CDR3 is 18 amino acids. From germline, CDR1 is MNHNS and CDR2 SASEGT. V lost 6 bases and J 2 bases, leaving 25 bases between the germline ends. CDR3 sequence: CASSRTPYGHDRNTEAFF. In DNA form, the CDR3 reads TGTGCCAGCAGCCGGACCCCCTACGGCCACGACCGAAACACTGAAGCTTTCTTT.

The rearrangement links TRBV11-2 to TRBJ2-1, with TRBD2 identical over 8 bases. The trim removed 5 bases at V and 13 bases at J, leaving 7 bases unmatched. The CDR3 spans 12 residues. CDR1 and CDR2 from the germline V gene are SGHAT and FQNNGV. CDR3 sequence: CASSATGGYQFF. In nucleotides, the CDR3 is TGTGCCAGCAGCGCAACGGGGGGGTATCAGTTCTTC.

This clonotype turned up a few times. The chain's CDR3 is CSARLAGTYSSTDTQYF. CDR3 DNA: TGCAGTGCTAGACTAGCGGGGACTTATTCTAGCACAGATACGCAGTATTTT. The chain joins TRBV20-1 to TRBJ2-3, with 9 bases lining up with TRBD2. The CDR3 loop spans 17 amino acids. In germline, CDR1 is DFQATT, CDR2 SNEGSKA (reference sequence). V was clipped by 2 bases and J by 0 bases; unmatched bases: 9.

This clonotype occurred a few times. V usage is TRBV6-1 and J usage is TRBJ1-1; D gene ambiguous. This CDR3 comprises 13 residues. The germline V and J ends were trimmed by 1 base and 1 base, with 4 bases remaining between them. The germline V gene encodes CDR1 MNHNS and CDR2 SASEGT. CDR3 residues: CASSEGWNTEAFF. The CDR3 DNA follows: TGTGCCAGCAGTGAAGGCTGGAACACTGAAGCTTTCTTT.

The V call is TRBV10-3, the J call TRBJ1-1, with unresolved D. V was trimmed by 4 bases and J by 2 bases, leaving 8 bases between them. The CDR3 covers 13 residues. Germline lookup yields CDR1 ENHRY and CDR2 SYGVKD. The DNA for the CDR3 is TGTGCCATCAGTGGGAGCAGCAACACTGAAGCTTTCTTT. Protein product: CAISGSSNTEAFF.

The CDR3 loop is CASGKTRGLASGELFF. The CDR3 coding sequence is TGTGCCAGCGGGAAAACTAGGGGACTAGCATCCGGGGAGCTGTTTTTT. This chain links TRBV6-2 or TRBV6-3 with TRBJ2-2; 9 positions match TRBD2. The CDR3 has 16 residues. Germline CDR1 reads MNHEY; CDR2 reads SVGEGT. Trimming at V came to 8 bases and at J to 6 bases, leaving 13 bases not matched to a gene.